The entry below gives a single TCR beta chain sequence along with its context. The sample carries other DNA sequences with the same CDR3. This entry comes from a study of brain metastases from non-small cell lung cancer. V shed 5 bases and J shed 3 bases, with 12 bases lying between them. Germline CDR1 and CDR2: MNHEY and SVGEGT. CDR3 length equals 14 residues. The data were produced by immunoSEQ multiplex PCR, yet TCRdb's version contains in-frame clones alone and is incomplete. This table holds approximately 2,000 clones, around 90% found once. The sequence came from a donor aged 40 or older with non-small cell lung cancer. The sample comprised primary lung tumor tissue. This chain connects TRBV6-2 or TRBV6-3 to TRBJ2-3, with no clear D. The CDR3 DNA is TGTGCCAGCAGTGCGGATAGGGCGACAGATACGCAGTATTTT. It encodes CASSADRATDTQYF.